This TCR beta chain was documented in a study of T cell changes during pregnancy in multiple sclerosis (dated by TCRdb to the late 2010s). Study-wide context: Changes in the T cell repertoire over the course of pregnancy were examined in this study in women with multiple sclerosis.

In the case of this clone: What antigen it recognizes has not been identified. No base quality values were provided; no much bigger clone lies one nucleotide off.

The method was the immunoSEQ multiplex PCR assay. The table was pulled from immuneACCESS by TCRdb, which kept in-frame rearrangements only. Such tables lose some clones; where checked, under half of the loss comes from unresolved V genes, and the rest has no known cause. The sample table records around 97,000 clones; around 91% of these occur just once. The top ten hold about 0.93% of the sample. Sequences were derived from peripheral blood, sampled after pregnancy. This clonotype was obtained from a female donor with multiple sclerosis, enrolled in a pregnancy study.

The CDR3 here reads CASSETAFSTDTQYF. The nucleotides read TGTGCCAGCAGTGAGACAGCTTTTAGCACAGATACGCAGTATTTT. The rearrangement combines TRBV2 with TRBJ2-3, with a tentative D gene TRBD1 over 5 matching bases. The CDR3 has 15 amino acids, counting the end cysteine and phenylalanine. Only the CDR3 DNA is retained, 45 bases long and in frame from the first base. The germline ends are 10 bases apart after V is trimmed by 3 bases and J by 0 bases. The germline V gene gives CDR1 as SNHLY and CDR2 as FYNNEI.